The rows below give T cell receptor beta chains drawn from one sample of a study of type 1 regulatory T cells. One entry per CDR3 protein results from TCRdb running MiXCR on the reads. The sample lists approximately 100,000 distinct CDR3 sequences, roughly 30% occurring once. Sequenced: CD4+ T cells, either the whole sample or a sorted fraction (not recorded which). The receptors shown here come from a human donor in good health. Both conserved end residues are part of each CDR3. Each record gives: D gene, V gene, clone size, J gene, CDR3 protein, CDR3 DNA. A D gene is named only where the DNA matches it firmly. Expanded clones get a size class; other rows say once, few or many, or leave the size out.

TRBD2	TRBV6-5	-	TRBJ2-3	CASSLLAQLTDTQYF	TGTGCCAGCAGCTTACTAGCGCAATTAACAGATACGCAGTATTTT
TRBD2	TRBV3-1	-	TRBJ2-3	CASAPGLAGADTQYF	TGTGCCAGCGCTCCGGGACTAGCGGGAGCAGATACGCAGTATTTT
-	TRBV14	-	TRBJ2-1	CASRPSLVNEQFF	TGTGCCAGCAGGCCAAGTCTAGTAAATGAGCAGTTCTTC
TRBD2	TRBV5-1	-	TRBJ2-1	CASSSLGLDNEQFF	TGCGCCAGCAGCTCGTTGGGACTAGACAATGAGCAGTTCTTC
-	TRBV7-8	-	TRBJ1-5	CASSLQGGGQPQHF	TGTGCCAGCAGCTTACAGGGTGGAGGCCAGCCCCAGCATTTT
TRBD1	TRBV29-1	few	TRBJ1-1	CSVGTGLATEAFF	TGCAGCGTTGGGACAGGGTTGGCCACTGAAGCTTTCTTT
TRBD2	TRBV5-6	-	TRBJ2-1	CASSLRLTGLAYDEQFF	TGTGCCAGCAGCTTAAGGCTGACGGGACTAGCCTACGATGAGCAGTTCTTC
TRBD2	TRBV20-1	-	TRBJ2-7	CSASRLAGDYEQYF	TGCAGTGCTAGCCGCCTAGCGGGCGATTACGAGCAGTACTTC
TRBD2	TRBV9	few	TRBJ2-7	CASSSGRDYEQYF	TGTGCCAGCAGTAGCGGGAGGGACTACGAGCAGTACTTC
TRBD2	TRBV5-5	-	TRBJ2-5	CASSWGGLAGIQVRETQYF	TGTGCCAGCAGCTGGGGCGGGCTAGCGGGAATTCAGGTTAGGGAGACCCAGTACTTC
-	TRBV20-1	-	TRBJ1-2	CSASYSGANGYTF	TGCAGTGCTAGTTATTCGGGGGCGAATGGCTACACCTTC
-	TRBV3-1	few	TRBJ2-1	CASSRGISYNEQFF	TGTGCCAGCAGCCGGGGCATTTCTTACAATGAGCAGTTCTTC
-	TRBV11-2	-	TRBJ1-3	CASSSQGAGGNTIYF	TGTGCCAGCAGCTCACAGGGAGCGGGGGGAAACACCATATATTTT
TRBD1	TRBV6-1	-	TRBJ2-5	CASNLDRGLDETQYF	TGTGCCAGCAACCTAGACAGGGGGCTCGATGAGACCCAGTACTTC
TRBD2	TRBV18	-	TRBJ2-1	CASSKGLAGEFF	TGTGCCAGCTCAAAGGGACTAGCGGGAGAGTTCTTC
TRBD1	TRBV19	few	TRBJ1-1	CATMRGQMNTEAFF	TGTGCCACCATGCGGGGACAGATGAACACTGAAGCTTTCTTT
-	TRBV7-2	-	TRBJ2-7	CASSLDVGGSYEQYF	TGTGCCAGCAGCTTAGATGTCGGGGGTAGCTACGAGCAGTACTTC
TRBD1	TRBV5-1	-	TRBJ2-1	CASEGTGGYNEQFF	TGCGCCAGCGAAGGGACAGGGGGCTACAATGAGCAGTTCTTC
-	TRBV29-1	-	TRBJ1-3	CSVEELGPNTIYF	TGCAGCGTTGAAGAGCTGGGTCCGAACACCATATATTTT
TRBD2	TRBV15	few	TRBJ2-5	CATSRVKGLAGGPGLGETQYF	TGTGCCACCAGCAGAGTAAAGGGACTAGCGGGAGGGCCAGGGTTGGGAGAGACCCAGTACTTC
-	TRBV5-1	few	TRBJ2-5	CASSRGLETQYF	TGCGCCAGCAGTCGCGGTCTGGAGACCCAGTACTTC
-	TRBV12-3/TRBV12-4	once	TRBJ2-7	CASSPFPGVSYEQYF	TGTGCCAGCAGTCCATTTCCGGGGGTCTCCTACGAGCAGTACTTC
TRBD1	TRBV20-1	few	TRBJ1-2	CSARDLGQGAYGYTF	TGCAGTGCTAGAGATCTTGGACAGGGAGCCTATGGCTACACCTTC
-	TRBV5-1	-	TRBJ2-1	CASSPDHPGEQFF	TGCGCCAGCAGCCCGGACCACCCCGGTGAGCAGTTCTTC
-	TRBV7-2	-	TRBJ2-6	CASSEQGSGANVLTF	TGTGCCAGCAGCGAACAGGGTTCTGGGGCCAACGTCCTGACTTTC
-	TRBV7-2	few	TRBJ1-2	CASSLIPVPVGGGYGYTF	TGTGCCAGCAGCTTGATCCCTGTCCCGGTCGGGGGGGGCTATGGCTACACCTTC
TRBD2	TRBV20-1	-	TRBJ2-5	CSARGLAGVETQYF	TGCAGTGCTAGAGGACTAGCGGGAGTAGAGACCCAGTACTTC